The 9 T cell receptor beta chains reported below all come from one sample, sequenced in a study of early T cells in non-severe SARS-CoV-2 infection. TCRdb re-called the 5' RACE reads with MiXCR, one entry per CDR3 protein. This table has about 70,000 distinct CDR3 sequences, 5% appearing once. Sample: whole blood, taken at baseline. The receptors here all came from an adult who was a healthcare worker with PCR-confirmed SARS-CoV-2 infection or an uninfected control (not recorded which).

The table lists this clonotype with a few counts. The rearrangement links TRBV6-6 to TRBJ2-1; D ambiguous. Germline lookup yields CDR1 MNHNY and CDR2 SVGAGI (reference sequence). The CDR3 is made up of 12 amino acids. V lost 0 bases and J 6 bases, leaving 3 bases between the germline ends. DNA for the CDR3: TGTGCCAGCAGTTACTCGTCCAATGAGCAGTTCTTC. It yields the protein CASSYSSNEQFF.

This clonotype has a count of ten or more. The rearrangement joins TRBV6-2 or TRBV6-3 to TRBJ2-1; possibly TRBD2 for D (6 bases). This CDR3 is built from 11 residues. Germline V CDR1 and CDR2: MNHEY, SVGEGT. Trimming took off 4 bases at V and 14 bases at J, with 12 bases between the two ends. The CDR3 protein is CASSSRLGEFF. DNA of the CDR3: TGTGCCAGCAGTTCACGACTAGGGGAGTTCTTC.

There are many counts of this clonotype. CDR3 coding DNA: TGTGCCAGCAGCGCAGGGACACATATTCTCACAGATACGCAGTATTTT. Its translation is CASSAGTHILTDTQYF. The chain is built from TRBV5-4 and TRBJ2-3; D might be TRBD1 (6 bases). CDR1 is SGHNT and CDR2 is YYREEE in the germline V gene (reference sequence). The CDR3 spans 16 residues. Between the trimmed V and J ends, which lost 4 bases and 2 bases, there was a span of 17 bases.

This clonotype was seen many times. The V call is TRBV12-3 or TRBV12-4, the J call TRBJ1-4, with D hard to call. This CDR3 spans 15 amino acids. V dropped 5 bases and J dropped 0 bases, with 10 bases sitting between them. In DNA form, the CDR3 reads TGTGCCAGCAGTCTTTTCCGTGCAACTAATGAAAAACTGTTTTTT. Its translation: CASSLFRATNEKLFF.

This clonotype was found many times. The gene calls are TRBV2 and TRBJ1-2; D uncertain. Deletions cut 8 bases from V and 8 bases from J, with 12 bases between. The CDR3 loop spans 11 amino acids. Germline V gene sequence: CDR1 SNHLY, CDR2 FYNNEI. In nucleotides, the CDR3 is TGTGCCAGCGGGCTCGAGGGAGGCTACACCTTC. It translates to CASGLEGGYTF. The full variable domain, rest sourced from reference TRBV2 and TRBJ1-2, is EPEVTQTPSHQVTQMGQEVILRCVPISNHLYFYWYRQILGQKVEFLVSFYNNEISEKSEIFDDQFSVERPDGSNFTLKIRSTKLEDSAMYFCASGLEGGYTFGSGTRLTVV.

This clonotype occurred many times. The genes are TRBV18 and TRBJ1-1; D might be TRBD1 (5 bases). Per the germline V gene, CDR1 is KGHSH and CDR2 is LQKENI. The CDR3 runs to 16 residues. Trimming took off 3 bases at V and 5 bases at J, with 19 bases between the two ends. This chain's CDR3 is CASSPGGAPGKTEAFF. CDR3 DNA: TGTGCCAGCTCACCGGGAGGGGCTCCCGGGAAAACTGAAGCTTTCTTT.

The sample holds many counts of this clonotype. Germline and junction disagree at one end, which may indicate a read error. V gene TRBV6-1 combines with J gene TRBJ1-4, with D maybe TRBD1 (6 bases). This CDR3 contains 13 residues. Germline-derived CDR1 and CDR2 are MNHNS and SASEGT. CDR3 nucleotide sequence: TGTGCCAGCAGTGAAGAAGACCTTTGGACAGAGAATTTT. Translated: CASSEEDLWTENF.

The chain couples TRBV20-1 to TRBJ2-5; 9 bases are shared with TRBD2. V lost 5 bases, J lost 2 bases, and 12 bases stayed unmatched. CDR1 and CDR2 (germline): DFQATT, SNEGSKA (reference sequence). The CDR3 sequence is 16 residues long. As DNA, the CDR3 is TGCAGTGCTCCTGAGGGACTAGCAACCCTACAAGAGACCCAGTACTTC. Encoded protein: CSAPEGLATLQETQYF.

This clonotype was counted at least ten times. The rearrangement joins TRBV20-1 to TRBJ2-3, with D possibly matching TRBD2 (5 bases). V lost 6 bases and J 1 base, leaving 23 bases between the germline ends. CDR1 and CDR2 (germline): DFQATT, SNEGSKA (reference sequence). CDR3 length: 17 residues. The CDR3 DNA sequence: TGCAGTGCCCCTCCACCGGGGTTAGGATGGGGCACAGATACGCAGTATTTT. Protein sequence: CSAPPPGLGWGTDTQYF.